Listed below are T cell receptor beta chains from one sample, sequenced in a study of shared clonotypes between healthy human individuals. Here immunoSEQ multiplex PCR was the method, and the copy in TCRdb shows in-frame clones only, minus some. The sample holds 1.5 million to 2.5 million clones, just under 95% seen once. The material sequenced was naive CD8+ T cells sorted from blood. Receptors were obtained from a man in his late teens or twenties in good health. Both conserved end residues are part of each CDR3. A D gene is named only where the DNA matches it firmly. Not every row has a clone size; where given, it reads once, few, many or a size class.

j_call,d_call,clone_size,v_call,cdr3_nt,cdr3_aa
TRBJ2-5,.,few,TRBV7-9,TGTGCCAGCCTCATTGGGGGCACCGACATGGTAGGAGAGACCCAGTACTTC,CASLIGGTDMVGETQYF
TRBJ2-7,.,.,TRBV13,TGTGCCAGCAGCCCCGGGACCCCCTACGAGCAGTACTTC,CASSPGTPYEQYF
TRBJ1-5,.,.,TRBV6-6,TGTGCCAGCGAGGCAGGCGACTTCAATCAGCCCCAGCATTTT,CASEAGDFNQPQHF
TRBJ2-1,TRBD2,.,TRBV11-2,TGTGCCAGCACCGCGAACCGGGACTACCCTTTCAATGAGCAGTTCTTC,CASTANRDYPFNEQFF
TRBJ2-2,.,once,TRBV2,TGTGCCAGCAGGCCGGATTTTGGCGGGGAGCTGTTTTTT,CASRPDFGGELFF
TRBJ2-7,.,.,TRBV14,TGTGCCAGCAGCCAAGAAGGGCTCTTCCCCTACGAGCAGTACTTC,CASSQEGLFPYEQYF
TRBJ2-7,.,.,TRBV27,TGTGCCAGCAGTTTATCGCGGGGCACGGGCAATTACGAGCAGTACTTC,CASSLSRGTGNYEQYF
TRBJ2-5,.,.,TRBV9,TGTGCCAGCAGCGTAGAGTGGGAACAAGAGACCCAGTACTTC,CASSVEWEQETQYF
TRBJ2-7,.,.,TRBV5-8,TGTGCTTTGTCAGGCTTTAGCTCCTACGAGCAGTACTTC,CALSGFSSYEQYF
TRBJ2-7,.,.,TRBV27,TGTGCCAGCAGTTTCTACAGCTCCTACGAGCAGTACTTC,CASSFYSSYEQYF
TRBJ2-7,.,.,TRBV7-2,TGTGCCAGCAGCTTAGGTCCCACAGACTACGAGCAGTACTTC,CASSLGPTDYEQYF
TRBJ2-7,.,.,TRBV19,TGTGCCAGTACCCCGAAGGGGGGGTCCTACGAGCAGTACTTC,CASTPKGGSYEQYF
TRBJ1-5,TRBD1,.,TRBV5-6,TGTGCCAGCAGCCCGGGACAGGGCAATCAGCCCCAGCATTTT,CASSPGQGNQPQHF
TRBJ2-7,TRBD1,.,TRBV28,TGTGCCAGCAGCCCCGGGACAGGGGTCTACGAGCAGTACTTC,CASSPGTGVYEQYF
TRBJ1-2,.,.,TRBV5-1,TGCGCCAGCAGCACCGACCAATATAGGGGCTATGGCTACACCTTC,CASSTDQYRGYGYTF
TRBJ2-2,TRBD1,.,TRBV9,TGTGCCAGCAGCCTCTGGGGACAGGGGGCCGGGGAGCTGTTTTTT,CASSLWGQGAGELFF
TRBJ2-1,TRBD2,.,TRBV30,TGTGCCTGGAGTGTAGTGGGACTAGCGCTAGGGAATGAGCAGTTCTTC,CAWSVVGLALGNEQFF
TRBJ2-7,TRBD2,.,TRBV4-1,TGCGCCAGCAGCCAAGTTTTAGCGGGAGAGGATAAGCAGTACTTC,CASSQVLAGEDKQYF
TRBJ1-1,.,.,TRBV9,TGTGCCAGCAGCGTACAGGGAGAAACTGAAGCTTTCTTT,CASSVQGETEAFF
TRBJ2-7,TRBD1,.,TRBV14,TGTGCCAGCAGCCTCAGGACAGGGGCTCACGAGCAGTACTTC,CASSLRTGAHEQYF
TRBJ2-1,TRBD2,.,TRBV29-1,TGCAGCGTTGACCCTAGCGGGGGCCCCGGGGTCGATGAGCAGTTCTTC,CSVDPSGGPGVDEQFF
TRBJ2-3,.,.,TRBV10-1,TGCGCCAGCTCTCACGCAGATACGCAGTATTTT,CASSHADTQYF
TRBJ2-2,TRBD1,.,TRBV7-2,TGTGCCAGCAGCTTAGGCACAGGGGGCCCCACCGGGGAGCTGTTTTTT,CASSLGTGGPTGELFF
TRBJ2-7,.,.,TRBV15,TGTGCCACCAGCAGACCAGAATTGGGGGACCCCTACGAGCAGTACTTC,CATSRPELGDPYEQYF
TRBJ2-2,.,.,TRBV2,TGTGCCAGCAGTGATGGCTCGACCGGGGAGCTGTTTTTT,CASSDGSTGELFF
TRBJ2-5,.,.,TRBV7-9,TGTGCCAGCAGCTTAGGCATGTCAGAGACCCAGTACTTC,CASSLGMSETQYF
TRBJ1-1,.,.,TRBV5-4,TGTGCCAGCAGCCGGGGAGGGGACACTGAAGCTTTCTTT,CASSRGGDTEAFF
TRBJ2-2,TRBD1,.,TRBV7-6,TGTGCCAGCAGGTCAGGGACAGGGGGCACCGGGGAGCTGTTTTTT,CASRSGTGGTGELFF
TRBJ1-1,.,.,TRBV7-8,TGTGCCAGCAGCTTACGCGGGTACACTGAAGCTTTCTTT,CASSLRGYTEAFF
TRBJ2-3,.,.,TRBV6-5,TGTGCCAGCAGTTACGCGACGCGCACAGATACGCAGTATTTT,CASSYATRTDTQYF